Listed below are T cell receptor beta chains from one sample, sequenced in a study of shared clonotypes between healthy human individuals. Produced via immunoSEQ multiplex PCR; TCRdb's table is partial and in-frame only. The sample lists 2 million to 2.5 million clones, around 93% occurring once. The specimen sequenced was naive CD4+ T cells from PBMCs. The receptor source for this set is a man aged 18 to 30 in good health. Some clones in this sample may be carry-over from other donors' samples. CDR3s include the opening cysteine and the closing phenylalanine or tryptophan. A D gene is named only where the DNA matches it firmly. Only part of the rows carry a size: once, few, many, or a class if the clone is expanded.

>TRBV29-1|once|.|TRBJ1-5
CSVSHLPGDSNQLQHF
TGCAGCGTTTCCCATCTGCCGGGTGATAGCAATCAGCTCCAGCATTTT
>TRBV29-1|.|TRBD2|TRBJ2-5
CSVGSSGRETQYF
TGCAGCGTTGGGTCTAGCGGGAGGGAGACCCAGTACTTC
>TRBV28|.|TRBD2|TRBJ2-7
CASSLTPTSGTAEQYF
TGTGCCAGCAGTCTGACTCCGACTAGCGGGACGGCCGAGCAGTACTTC
>TRBV7-9|.|.|TRBJ2-3
CASSHSGSGDTQYF
TGTGCCAGCAGCCATAGTGGCTCGGGAGATACGCAGTATTTT
>TRBV5-4|.|.|TRBJ2-2
CASSLRSSAGELFF
TGTGCCAGCAGCCTTCGTTCTAGCGCCGGGGAGCTGTTTTTT
>TRBV4-2|.|.|TRBJ2-2
CASSPMLGVESGELFF
TGTGCCAGCAGCCCGATGTTGGGGGTCGAATCCGGGGAGCTGTTTTTT
>TRBV5-6|.|.|TRBJ2-7
CASSLMPLAANEQYF
TGTGCCAGCAGCTTGATGCCCCTAGCAGCGAACGAGCAGTACTTC
>TRBV15|.|TRBD2|TRBJ2-7
CATRPRASGRFEQYF
TGTGCCACCAGACCGAGGGCTAGCGGGAGGTTCGAGCAGTACTTC
>TRBV2|.|TRBD1|TRBJ1-2
CASSVEQGSDYGYTF
TGTGCCAGCAGCGTCGAACAGGGGTCGGACTATGGCTACACCTTC
>TRBV5-4|.|.|TRBJ1-2
CASSLAGALGGYTF
TGTGCCAGCAGCTTGGCCGGGGCACTGGGGGGCTACACCTTC
>TRBV7-3|.|.|TRBJ2-1
CASSLTRVNEQFF
TGTGCCAGCAGCTTAACGCGTGTCAATGAGCAGTTCTTC
>TRBV10-3|.|.|TRBJ1-6
CAISGEGRNSPLHF
TGTGCCATCAGTGGGGAAGGGCGGAATTCACCCCTCCACTTT
>TRBV4-2|.|.|TRBJ2-3
CASSPRVGGDTQYF
TGTGCCAGCAGCCCCCGCGTGGGGGGAGATACGCAGTATTTT
>TRBV5-1|.|.|TRBJ2-5
CASSSSGIQETQYF
TGCGCCAGCAGCTCCTCCGGGATCCAAGAGACCCAGTACTTC
>TRBV28|.|.|TRBJ1-2
CASSLSGPGEGYTF
TGTGCCAGCAGTTTATCGGGGCCCGGGGAGGGCTACACCTTC
>TRBV27|.|TRBD1|TRBJ2-7
CASRLQGASYEQYF
TGTGCCAGCAGACTACAGGGGGCCTCCTACGAGCAGTACTTC
>TRBV11-3|.|TRBD2|TRBJ2-7
CASSLGLPGTKYF
TGTGCCAGCAGCTTAGGACTGCCAGGGACTAAGTACTTC
>TRBV18|once|.|TRBJ2-1
CASSPSSGLGGGSYNEQFF
TGTGCCAGCTCACCGTCCTCAGGGCTCGGTGGAGGCTCCTACAATGAGCAGTTCTTC
>TRBV2|.|TRBD1|TRBJ2-2
CASSAQGVAGELFF
TGTGCCAGCAGCGCCCAGGGGGTGGCCGGGGAGCTGTTTTTT
>TRBV2|.|TRBD1|TRBJ1-2
CASRETQGISGYTF
TGTGCCAGCAGGGAAACACAGGGGATCAGTGGCTACACCTTC
>TRBV4-1|.|TRBD1|TRBJ2-3
CASSQPTGGSGGTQYF
TGCGCCAGCAGCCAACCGACAGGGGGCTCGGGCGGTACGCAGTATTTT
>TRBV5-4|once|.|TRBJ1-2
CASSLKAVGGLGYTF
TGTGCCAGCAGCTTGAAAGCCGTGGGAGGGCTCGGCTACACCTTC
>TRBV2|.|TRBD2|TRBJ2-1
CASRGLAGGTHEQFF
TGTGCCAGCAGAGGACTAGCGGGAGGGACCCATGAGCAGTTCTTC
>TRBV6-1|.|.|TRBJ2-3
CASTLVPLSTDTQYF
TGTGCCAGCACCCTAGTGCCACTGAGCACAGATACGCAGTATTTT
>TRBV6-1|.|TRBD1|TRBJ2-3
CASQRDSNLWDTQYF
TGTGCCAGCCAACGGGACAGCAATCTTTGGGATACGCAGTATTTT
>TRBV18|.|.|TRBJ1-1
CASSPRGGPEAFF
TGTGCCAGCTCACCACGGGGGGGCCCTGAAGCTTTCTTT
>TRBV6-5|once|.|TRBJ2-3
CASRSSGTDTQYF
TGTGCCAGCAGATCCTCGGGTACAGATACGCAGTATTTT
>TRBV5-6|.|TRBD1|TRBJ1-4
CASSRTGVSEKLFF
TGTGCCAGCAGCCGGACAGGGGTGAGCGAAAAACTGTTTTTT
>TRBV10-1|few|.|TRBJ2-6
CASSSGANVLTF
TGCGCCAGCAGCTCTGGGGCCAACGTCCTGACTTTC
>TRBV7-2|.|TRBD1|TRBJ1-2
CASSPGQGKGYGYTF
TGTGCCAGCAGCCCGGGACAGGGCAAAGGCTATGGCTACACCTTC
>TRBV28|.|.|TRBJ2-7
CASRVGGSYEQYF
TGTGCCAGCAGGGTGGGGGGTTCCTACGAGCAGTACTTC
>TRBV6-1|.|.|TRBJ2-7
CASSEALDIESLTGQYF
TGTGCCAGCAGTGAAGCGCTGGACATAGAGAGCCTTACGGGGCAGTACTTC
>TRBV18|.|.|TRBJ2-5
CASSPRSKKETQYF
TGTGCCAGCTCACCACGGAGTAAAAAGGAGACCCAGTACTTC
>TRBV13|.|TRBD1|TRBJ2-5
CASSLFDRGGTQYF
TGTGCCAGCAGCTTATTCGACAGGGGCGGGACCCAGTACTTC
>TRBV18|.|.|TRBJ2-1
CASSRAMGTYNEQFF
TGTGCCAGCTCACGCGCTATGGGTACGTACAATGAGCAGTTCTTC
>TRBV30|.|.|TRBJ1-1
CAWRSPGGTEAFF
TGTGCCTGGAGAAGCCCGGGGGGGACTGAAGCTTTCTTT
>TRBV4-2|.|TRBD2|TRBJ2-7
CASSFSGGISYEQYF
TGTGCCAGCAGCTTCAGCGGGGGGATCTCCTACGAGCAGTACTTC
>TRBV4-1|.|.|TRBJ1-2
CASSQGLTVYGYTF
TGCGCCAGCAGCCAAGGACTTACCGTCTATGGCTACACCTTC
>TRBV7-9|.|.|TRBJ1-2
CASSFGQAYGYTF
TGTGCCAGCAGCTTTGGGCAGGCCTATGGCTACACCTTC
>TRBV5-1|.|.|TRBJ2-1
CASSLGGYNEQFF
TGCGCCAGCAGCTTGGGTGGGTACAATGAGCAGTTCTTC
>TRBV9|.|.|TRBJ2-1
CASSVATLDNEQFF
TGTGCCAGCAGCGTAGCTACGCTAGACAATGAGCAGTTCTTC
>TRBV5-1|.|TRBD2|TRBJ2-2
CACEAGGGTGELFF
TGCGCCTGTGAAGCGGGAGGAGGCACCGGGGAGCTGTTTTTT
>TRBV5-4|.|.|TRBJ1-4
CASSLTDGANEKLFF
TGTGCCAGCAGCTTGACTGACGGTGCTAATGAAAAACTGTTTTTT
>TRBV25-1|.|.|TRBJ1-4
CASSRRGPANEKLFF
TGTGCCAGCTCCCGGAGGGGACCGGCTAATGAAAAACTGTTTTTT
>TRBV6-6|.|.|TRBJ1-1
CASRIKQGTEAFF
TGTGCCAGCAGAATAAAACAGGGCACTGAAGCTTTCTTT
>TRBV2|.|TRBD2|TRBJ2-2
CASSRTSGRGITGELFF
TGTGCCAGCAGTCGGACTAGCGGGAGGGGGATCACCGGGGAGCTGTTTTTT
>TRBV18|.|TRBD2|TRBJ2-1
CASSPPSGRAGGYNEQFF
TGTGCCAGCTCACCCCCTAGCGGGAGGGCCGGGGGCTACAATGAGCAGTTCTTC
>TRBV7-9|.|.|TRBJ1-5
CASSLGIGSGHWPQHF
TGTGCCAGCAGCTTAGGAATTGGGTCGGGGCATTGGCCCCAGCATTTT
>TRBV6-5|.|TRBD2|TRBJ2-1
CAISAGLSGGNEQFF
TGTGCCATCTCCGCCGGGCTGAGCGGGGGGAATGAGCAGTTCTTC
>TRBV18|.|.|TRBJ2-2
CASSPGQIYTGELFF
TGTGCCAGCTCACCTGGACAGATTTACACCGGGGAGCTGTTTTTT
>TRBV7-3|.|TRBD2|TRBJ2-1
CASSVGLAGLNEQFF
TGTGCCAGCAGCGTCGGACTAGCGGGTCTGAATGAGCAGTTCTTC
>TRBV18|.|.|TRBJ2-7
CASSPVYGNYEQYF
TGTGCCAGCTCACCCGTCTACGGAAACTACGAGCAGTACTTC
>TRBV7-3|.|.|TRBJ2-7
CASSSTGYEQYF
TGTGCCAGCAGCTCAACAGGGTACGAGCAGTACTTC
>TRBV30|.|.|TRBJ2-1
CAWHAWGSSYNEQFF
TGTGCCTGGCATGCTTGGGGAAGCTCCTACAATGAGCAGTTCTTC
>TRBV9|.|.|TRBJ1-4
CASSVGWGAKLFF
TGTGCCAGCAGCGTAGGGTGGGGCGCAAAACTGTTTTTT